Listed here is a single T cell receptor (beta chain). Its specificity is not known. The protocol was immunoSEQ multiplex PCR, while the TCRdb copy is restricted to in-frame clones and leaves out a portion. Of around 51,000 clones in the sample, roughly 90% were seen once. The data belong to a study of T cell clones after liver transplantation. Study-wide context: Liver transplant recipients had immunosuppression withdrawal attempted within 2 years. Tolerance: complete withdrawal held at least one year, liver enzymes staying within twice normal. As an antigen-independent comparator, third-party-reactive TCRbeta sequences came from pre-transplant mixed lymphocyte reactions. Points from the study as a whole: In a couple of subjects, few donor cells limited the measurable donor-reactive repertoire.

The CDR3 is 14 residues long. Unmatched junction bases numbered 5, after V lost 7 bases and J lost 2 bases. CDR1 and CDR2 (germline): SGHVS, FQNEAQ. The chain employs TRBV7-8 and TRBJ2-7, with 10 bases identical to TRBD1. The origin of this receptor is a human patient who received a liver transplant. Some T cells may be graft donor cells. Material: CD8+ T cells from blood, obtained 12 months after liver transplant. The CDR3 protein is CASTQGQGPYEQYF. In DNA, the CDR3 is TGTGCCAGCACCCAGGGACAGGGGCCCTACGAGCAGTACTTC.